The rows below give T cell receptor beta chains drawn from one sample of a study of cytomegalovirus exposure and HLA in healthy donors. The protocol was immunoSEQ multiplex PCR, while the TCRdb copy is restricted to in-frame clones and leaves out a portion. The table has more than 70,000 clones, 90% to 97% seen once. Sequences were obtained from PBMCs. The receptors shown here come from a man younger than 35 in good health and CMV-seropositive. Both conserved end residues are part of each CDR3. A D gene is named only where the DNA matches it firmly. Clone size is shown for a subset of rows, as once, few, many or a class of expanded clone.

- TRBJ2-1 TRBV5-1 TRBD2 CASSFASGGNNEQFF TGCGCCAGCAGCTTTGCTAGCGGAGGAAACAATGAGCAGTTCTTC
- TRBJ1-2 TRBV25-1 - CASSESGGGVNYGYTF TGTGCCAGCAGTGAATCGGGCGGCGGGGTTAACTATGGCTACACCTTC
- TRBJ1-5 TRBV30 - CAWSSQENQPQHF TGTGCCTGGAGTTCACAGGAAAATCAGCCCCAGCATTTT
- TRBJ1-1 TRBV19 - CASISRAGQHEAFF TGTGCCAGTATCTCCCGAGCTGGGCAGCATGAAGCTTTCTTT
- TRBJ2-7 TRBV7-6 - CASSLGGGTGLGEQYF TGTGCCAGCAGCTTAGGGGGCGGTACAGGGCTCGGCGAGCAGTACTTC
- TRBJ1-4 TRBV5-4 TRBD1 CASSLDFQGDEKLFF TGTGCCAGCAGCTTGGATTTCCAGGGGGACGAAAAACTGTTTTTT
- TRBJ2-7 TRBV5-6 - CASRRLRGSYEQYF TGTGCCAGCAGAAGACTCAGGGGTTCCTACGAGCAGTACTTC
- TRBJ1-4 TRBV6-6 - CASTKERSNEKLFF TGTGCCAGCACCAAGGAACGGAGTAATGAAAAACTGTTTTTT
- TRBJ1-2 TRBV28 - CASSFIVSYGYTF TGTGCCAGCAGTTTTATAGTGAGCTATGGCTACACCTTC
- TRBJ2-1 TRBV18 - CASSQRAIYNEQFF TGTGCCAGCTCCCAGCGGGCCATCTACAATGAGCAGTTCTTC
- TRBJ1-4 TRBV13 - CASSLWPGVNTEKLFF TGTGCCAGCAGCTTATGGCCGGGGGTTAACACTGAAAAACTGTTTTTT
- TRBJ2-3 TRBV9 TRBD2 CASSVGWVKRTSGSTDTQYF TGTGCCAGCAGCGTAGGGTGGGTAAAACGGACTAGCGGGAGTACAGATACGCAGTATTTT
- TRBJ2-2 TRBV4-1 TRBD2 CASRRLAATGELFF TGCGCCAGCAGAAGGCTAGCGGCCACCGGGGAGCTGTTTTTT
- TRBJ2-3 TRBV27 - CASSLTRMNTQYF TGTGCCAGCAGTTTGACTCGGATGAATACGCAGTATTTT
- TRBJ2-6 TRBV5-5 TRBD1 CASSLVGQGVSGANVLTF TGTGCCAGCAGCTTGGTGGGACAGGGAGTCTCCGGGGCCAACGTCCTGACTTTC
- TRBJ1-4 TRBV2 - CASSDGRATNEKLFF TGTGCCAGCAGTGACGGGCGGGCAACTAATGAAAAACTGTTTTTT
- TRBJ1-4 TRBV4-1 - CASSHPPQGNEKLFF TGCGCCAGCAGCCATCCTCCACAGGGCAATGAAAAACTGTTTTTT
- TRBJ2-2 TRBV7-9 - CASSLRTGNTGELFF TGTGCCAGCAGTCTACGCACAGGGAACACCGGGGAGCTGTTTTTT
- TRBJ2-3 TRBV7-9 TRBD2 CASTRGGGRMTDTQYF TGTGCCAGCACCCGAGGAGGCGGGAGGATGACAGATACGCAGTATTTT
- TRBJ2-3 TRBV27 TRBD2 CASSTLATSGRGKSTDTQYF TGTGCCAGCAGTACGCTTGCAACTAGCGGGAGGGGGAAGAGCACAGATACGCAGTATTTT
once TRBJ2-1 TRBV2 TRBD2 CASSGTSDYNEQFF TGTGCCAGCAGTGGAACTAGCGACTACAATGAGCAGTTCTTC